A selection of T cell receptor beta chains follows, all from one sample in a study of chemoradiotherapy in HPV16-positive cancers. Data came from immunoSEQ multiplex PCR; TCRdb stores just in-frame clones and leaves some out. This repertoire shows about 32,000 clones, approximately 89% found once; its top ten account for under 5.5%. The sample here was blood, taken from a patient who underwent chemoradiotherapy. The source of these receptors is a human donor with HPV-associated anogenital cancer. Each CDR3 is given with its conserved first and last residue. Each record gives: V gene, D gene, J gene, clone size, CDR3 protein, CDR3 DNA. D genes are given only for firm matches. Size tells how often a clone was seen (once, few, many) or the class of an expanded clone, and some rows leave it out.

TRBV7-7	NA	TRBJ2-1	few	CASSLSVIPVLYNEQFF	TGTGCTAGCAGCTTATCCGTTATCCCGGTCTTATACAATGAGCAGTTCTTC
TRBV27	NA	TRBJ2-2	NA	CASSLALRGISNTGELFF	TGTGCCAGCAGTTTGGCCCTTAGGGGCATCTCGAACACCGGGGAGCTGTTTTTT
TRBV7-9	TRBD1	TRBJ1-4	NA	CASRQGITTNEKLFF	TGTGCCAGCCGACAGGGTATCACAACTAATGAAAAACTGTTTTTT
TRBV11-2	TRBD1	TRBJ1-3	NA	CASSLDPGQGFTIYF	TGTGCCAGCAGCCTAGATCCGGGACAGGGCTTCACCATATATTTT
TRBV27	NA	TRBJ1-1	NA	CASSLSSNQGNTEAFF	TGTGCCAGCAGTTTATCCTCGAACCAGGGGAACACTGAAGCTTTCTTT
TRBV6-1	TRBD2	TRBJ2-7	NA	CASSEGAGGAYEQYF	TGTGCCAGCAGTGAAGGAGCGGGGGGAGCCTACGAGCAGTACTTC
TRBV5-1	NA	TRBJ2-7	NA	CASTPTFGGEQYF	TGCGCCAGCACACCCACCTTTGGGGGCGAGCAGTACTTC
TRBV19	NA	TRBJ2-1	NA	CASQQGLREQFF	TGTGCCAGCCAACAAGGCCTCCGGGAGCAGTTCTTC
TRBV29-1	NA	TRBJ2-5	NA	CSVGGSWGEETQYF	TGCAGCGTTGGGGGAAGCTGGGGGGAAGAGACCCAGTACTTC
TRBV19	NA	TRBJ2-3	NA	CASSKMSGLQADTQYF	TGTGCCAGTAGTAAGATGAGCGGCCTCCAGGCAGATACGCAGTATTTT
TRBV14	NA	TRBJ2-7	NA	CASSQTRDTAYEQYF	TGTGCCAGCAGCCAAACCCGGGACACTGCCTACGAGCAGTACTTC
TRBV28	NA	TRBJ2-7	NA	CASSLIDYEQYF	TGTGCCAGCAGTTTGATTGACTACGAGCAGTACTTC